Presented here are 30 T cell receptor delta chains from one specimen sequenced in a study of γδ T cells in repeated Plasmodium falciparum infection. Gammadelta T cells were flow-sorted from PBMC into Vgamma9/Vdelta2+ and Vdelta2-negative populations for bulk analysis. TCRdb reanalysed the multiplex PCR reads via CATT. The sample lists roughly 93,000 delta-chain clones, 1.4% occurring once. The sequencing sample was made of gamma-delta T cells from blood. Every receptor here comes from a pool of human donors (malaria-infected and uninfected, not separated).

As for this clone: The protein that TCRdb holds for this DNA derives from a much larger clone and differs from the translated DNA at residue 5, which likely indicates a read error; the protein shown here is translated from the DNA. The rearrangement links TRDV3 to TRDJ1; TRDD2 might be the D (6 bases). The ends were cut back, 2 bases at V and 4 bases at J, with 26 bases in the middle. From germline, CDR1 is TVYSNPD and CDR2 GDNSRS (reference sequence). The CDR3 consists of 17 residues. The CDR3 reads CAFLPSHRTGSGDKLIF. CDR3 coding DNA: TGTGCCTTTCTCCCTTCCCACCGGACCGGGAGCGGCGATAAACTCATCTTT.

A remark on this clone: The likely explanation is a read error, given a far larger clone one base away. This specimen includes other DNA sequences encoding the same CDR3. The chain has TRDV1 and TRDJ1, with a possible D match to TRDD2 (8 bases). TCRdb lists no J gene, so it was determined here by aligning the DNA to germline. The CDR3 has 27 amino acids. Looked up from germline, CDR1 is TSWWSYY and CDR2 is QGS. The V end was cut by 3 bases, the J end by 0 bases, with 47 bases between. The CDR3 DNA reads as TGTGCTCTTGGGGAGAGAAGGCCTTCCTATTTAGGAAGAACCATGTACTGGGGATGGGGTTACACCGATAAACTCATCTTT. Translation: CALGERRPSYLGRTMYWGWGYTDKLIF.

This clone was detected a few times. TCRdb lists the protein of a much larger clone for this DNA, which differs at residue 12, so this is likely a read error; the protein given here is translated from the DNA itself. The V gene call is TRDV2, and the J gene call is absent; the tabulated D call, TRDD3, remains unverified against the DNA. CDR3 length: 14 amino acids. Germline lookup yields CDR1 GEAIGNYY and CDR2 EKD. CDR3 in amino acids: CACDTGEYTDKPIF. CDR3 sequence (DNA): TGTGCCTGTGACACTGGGGAGTACACCGATAAACCCATCTTT.

The sample holds a few counts of this clone. The protein in TCRdb stems from a much larger clone and differs at residue 7 from this DNA's translation, likely a read error; here the protein is translated from the DNA. This chain connects TRDV1 to TRDJ2; TRDD2 agrees at 7 bases. This CDR3 comprises 23 residues. Germline assignment: CDR1 TSWWSYY and CDR2 QGS. The V gene end was trimmed by 4 bases and the J gene end by 0 bases; junction bases not matched to a gene: 26. The CDR3 nucleotides read TGTGCTCTTGGGGCCCTATCCTTCCTCGGAGGCCTTAGGGGGTTAGCTTTGACAGCACAACTCTTCTTT. Amino acids: CALGALSFLGGLRGLALTAQLFF.

This clone has just a few counts. A read error likely explains this, since a far larger clone differs by one base. The chain is built from TRDV1 and TRDJ1; 7 positions match TRDD3. The J gene comes from matching the DNA to germline here; TCRdb lacks it. The length of the CDR3 is 19 residues. Germline V CDR1 and CDR2: TSWWSYY, QGS. CDR3 amino acids: CALGDPVYWGPGDTDKLIF. The CDR3 DNA reads as TGTGCTCTTGGGGATCCAGTATACTGGGGCCCTGGTGACACTGATAAACTCATCTTT.

This clone was detected many times. This is likely an artifact of a read error, given a far larger clone one base away. Additional DNA sequences in this sample encode the identical CDR3. The CDR3: CALGLPRKGIEDKLIF. The CDR3 region has the DNA TGTGCTCTTGGGCTACCTAGGAAGGGGATAGAGGATAAACTCATCTTT. J is TRDJ1 and V is TRDV1; TRDD3 aligns across 7 bases. The J gene is not listed in TCRdb, so it was assigned here from a DNA match to germline. Trimming at V came to 5 bases and at J to 5 bases, leaving 14 bases not matched to a gene. Germline assignment: CDR1 TSWWSYY and CDR2 QGS. The CDR3 contains 16 residues.

Of note for this clone: A read error likely explains why the TCRdb protein, taken from a much larger clone, differs from this DNA's translation at residue 14; the protein shown is translated from the DNA. As DNA, the CDR3 is TGTGCTCTTGGGAAATCCCCTCTCTTCGCTGAACATGGGAGATCAGCCGATAAACTCATCTTT. Translation gives CALGKSPLFAEHGRSADKLIF. This chain uses TRDV1 with TRDJ1; D unresolved. Germline CDR1 reads TSWWSYY; CDR2 reads QGS. CDR3 length: 21 residues. The V end lost 5 bases, the J end lost 3 bases, and 34 bases lay between the germline ends.

This clone was seen many times. The gene calls are TRDV1 and TRDJ1; 7 nucleotides line up with TRDD3. The CDR3 runs to 19 residues. V lost 2 bases to trimming and J lost 2 bases; unmatched junction nucleotides: 17. Germline CDR1 TSWWSYY, CDR2 QGS. CDR3 amino acids: CALGESVWTLGVRTDKLIF. In nucleotides, the CDR3 is TGTGCTCTTGGGGAATCGGTATGGACGCTGGGGGTTCGAACCGATAAACTCATCTTT.

In its sample, this clone was seen many times. V is TRDV1 and J is TRDJ1; 8 bases are shared with TRDD3. The CDR3 is made up of 17 amino acids. Germline CDR1 and CDR2: TSWWSYY and QGS. The V and J ends lost 4 bases and 1 base, in that order; junction bases with no gene match: 11. The CDR3: CALGGPGYWGATDKLIF. The CDR3 DNA follows: TGTGCTCTTGGGGGTCCGGGGTACTGGGGGGCCACCGATAAACTCATCTTT.

On this clone itself: TCRdb's protein for this DNA is that of a much larger clone and differs from the translation at residue 6, likely a read error; the protein shown is the DNA translation. The chain employs TRDV2 and TRDJ3; D not resolved. The J gene, missing from TCRdb, was assigned here through DNA to germline matching. The CDR3 consists of 19 residues. Germline-derived CDR1 and CDR2 are GEAIGNYY and EKD. V shed 1 base and J shed 0 bases, with 15 bases lying between them. The chain's CDR3 is CACDTAGGKSSWDTRQMFF. The CDR3 nucleotides read TGTGCCTGTGACACAGCTGGAGGTAAGAGCTCCTGGGACACCCGACAGATGTTTTTC.

Only a few counts were recorded for this clone. A far larger clone is only one base removed, so a read error is likely. This specimen includes other DNA sequences encoding the same CDR3. The gene calls are TRDV1 and TRDJ1, with 7 bases fitting TRDD2. No J segment appears in TCRdb, so it was assigned here by matching the sequence to germline. CDR1 is TSWWSYY and CDR2 is QGS in the germline V gene. The CDR3 is made up of 17 amino acids. V was clipped by 9 bases and J by 7 bases; unmatched bases: 23. Here the CDR3 reads CALGDFLKKPGALKLIF. CDR3 bases: TGTGCTCTCGGCGACTTCCTAAAGAAGCCGGGAGCTCTTAAACTCATCTTT.

A few counts support this clone. Just one base apart from a much larger clone, this may be a read error. The chain uses TRDV1 and TRDJ1, with 7 bases fitting TRDD2. TCRdb leaves out the J gene; it was filled in here by matching the DNA to germline. The CDR3 runs to 22 residues. CDR1 is TSWWSYY and CDR2 is QGS in the germline V gene. In DNA form, the CDR3 reads TGCGCTCTTGGGGAACAAAGGGGACCTTCCTCCGGTTGGGCCCTGTACACCGATAAACTCATCTTT. Translation: CALGEQRGPSSGWALYTDKLIF.

In regard to this clone: The TCRdb protein, from a much larger clone, departs from this DNA's translation at residue 10, likely by read error; the protein shown derives from the DNA. The rearrangement uses TRDV2 and TRDJ1; 8 bases agree with TRDD3. The J gene was missing in TCRdb and was found by matching the end of the DNA to germline. The V gene's germline CDR1 is GEAIGNYY and CDR2 EKD. V lost 3 bases to trimming and J lost 4 bases; unmatched junction nucleotides: 33. This CDR3 region has 23 residues. CDR3 sequence reads: CACDRVLDHFATGGSLLFDKLIF. The CDR3 DNA follows: TGTGCCTGTGACCGAGTACTGGATCATTTCGCAACTGGGGGTTCTCTCCTGTTCGATAAACTCATCTTT.

This clone was counted a few times. TCRdb's listed protein matches a much larger clone and diverges from this DNA's translation at residue 12, likely through a read error; the protein shown comes from the DNA. The chain joins TRDV1 to TRDJ1, with TRDD3 matching over 11 bases. No J gene is reported in TCRdb; it was inferred here by comparing the DNA with germline. Germline CDR1 is TSWWSYY and CDR2 is QGS. The CDR3 spans 20 residues. With V trimmed by 4 bases and J by 4 bases, 20 bases remained unmatched. CDR3: CALGVDTGGYIGPPRDKLIF. The CDR3 DNA follows: TGTGCTCTTGGGGTGGATACTGGGGGATATATAGGGCCCCCACGCGATAAACTCATCTTT.

About this clone: The protein TCRdb lists belongs to a much larger clone and differs from this DNA's translation at residue 8, which points to a read error; the protein shown is made from the DNA. The chain employs TRDV2 and TRDJ1; TRDD3 matches 12 bases. V lost 3 bases to trimming and J lost 5 bases; unmatched junction nucleotides: 21. Germline V gene data show CDR1 as GEAIGNYY and CDR2 as EKD. The length of the CDR3 is 20 residues. The CDR3 reads CACDGGAARTGGYKVDKLIF. DNA of the CDR3: TGTGCCTGTGACGGGGGCGCCGCTCGTACTGGGGGATACAAAGTTGATAAACTCATCTTT.

This clone was seen a few times. The protein that TCRdb holds for this DNA derives from a much larger clone and differs from the translated DNA at residue 13, which likely indicates a read error; the protein shown here is translated from the DNA. The CDR3 reads CALGPRTPSFWGCTDKLIF. The CDR3 DNA is TGTGCTCTTGGGCCCCGTACACCTTCCTTCTGGGGATGCACCGATAAACTCATCTTT. The chain links TRDV1 to TRDJ1, with D perhaps TRDD2 (7 bases). No J gene is reported in TCRdb; it was inferred here by comparing the DNA with germline. Germline CDR1 reads TSWWSYY; CDR2 reads QGS. With 5 bases removed from V and 1 base from J, the gap between germline ends came to 26 bases. The CDR3 runs to 19 residues.

This clone turned up a few times. This likely reflects a read error, since a far larger clone is one base away. The sample has other DNA sequences that encode this CDR3 too. The V gene is TRDV2, the J gene TRDJ1, with TRDD3 matching over 11 bases. TCRdb is silent on the J gene; assignment here came from matching the DNA to germline. Unmatched junction bases numbered 16, after V lost 5 bases and J lost 0 bases. The CDR3 has 19 amino acids. Germline-derived CDR1 and CDR2 are GEAIGNYY and EKD. CDR3: CACAPAFLLGDKNTDKLIF. The DNA of the CDR3 is TGTGCCTGTGCCCCCGCCTTCCTACTGGGGGATAAAAACACCGATAAACTCATCTTT.

This clone was detected a few times. This likely traces to a read error, being one base from a far larger clone. The sample carries other DNA sequences with the same CDR3. This chain uses TRDV1 with TRDJ1; 9 bases match TRDD3. Assignment of the J gene here rests on matching the DNA to germline, because TCRdb gives none. Trimming at V came to 3 bases and at J to 5 bases, leaving 10 bases not matched to a gene. Germline CDR1 and CDR2: TSWWSYY and QGS. CDR3 length: 16 amino acids. CDR3 DNA sequence: TGTGCTCTTGGGGAGCCGCTAGGGACTGGGGGAGATAAACTCATCTTT. This codes for CALGEPLGTGGDKLIF.

About this clone itself: A far more abundant clone sits one base away, making this likely a read error. Other DNA variants within this sample encode the same CDR3. The chain has TRDV1 and TRDJ1; TRDD3 agrees at 11 bases. Matching the DNA to germline supplied the J gene, which TCRdb does not give. The CDR3 extends over 23 amino acids. Looked up from germline, CDR1 is TSWWSYY and CDR2 is QGS. Germline trimming cut 5 bases from V and 4 bases from J; bases unmatched to any gene: 30. Here the CDR3 reads CALGSTSLSHRTYTGGYGDKLIF. CDR3 DNA sequence: TGTGCTCTTGGGTCGACGTCCTTGTCCCACCGGACGTATACTGGGGGATATGGCGATAAACTCATCTTT.

This clone occurred a few times. TCRdb assigns this DNA the protein of a much larger clone, which departs from its translation at residue 3; this likely reflects a read error, and the protein shown comes from translating the DNA. V and J are TRDV2 and TRDJ1; D uncertain. As TCRdb names no J gene, one was assigned here on the basis of a DNA match to germline. CDR1 is GEAIGNYY, CDR2 EKD, per germline. CDR3 size: 15 residues. The CDR3 DNA is TGTGCCCGTGACACCGTTGGGACGAGCACCGATAAACTCATCTTT. Residues: CARDTVGTSTDKLIF.

This clone turned up a few times. TCRdb has a much larger clone's protein, which differs at residue 7 from the translation of this DNA, likely because of a read error; what is shown is the protein translated from the DNA. This chain uses TRDV2 with TRDJ3, with D tentatively TRDD3 (6 bases). Here the J gene came from matching the DNA to germline, since TCRdb omits it. Trimming removed 3 bases from V and 0 bases from J, with 17 bases in between. Germline V CDR1 and CDR2: GEAIGNYY, EKD. This CDR3 has 19 amino acids. CDR3 sequence (DNA): TGTGCCTGTGACCCCCTGCCGGGGGACCGCTCCTGGGACACCCGACAGATGTTTTTC. Amino acids: CACDPLPGDRSWDTRQMFF.

This clone was seen many times. The chain is built from TRDV1 and TRDJ1; 9 bases fit TRDD3. The J gene is not listed in TCRdb, so it was assigned here from a DNA match to germline. CDR3 length: 21 amino acids. CDR1 and CDR2 from the germline V gene are TSWWSYY and QGS. The V segment lost 0 bases and the J segment 0 bases; nucleotides outside the gene matches: 17. The chain's CDR3 is CALGELPDETGGPPYTDKLIF. The CDR3 DNA is TGTGCTCTTGGGGAACTTCCCGACGAGACTGGGGGACCCCCCTACACCGATAAACTCATCTTT.

For this clone: This sequence is one base from a far larger clone and is likely a read error. The same CDR3 can be traced to other DNA sequences in this sample. No J gene was called, and the V gene is TRDV1; the table's D call, TRDD3, was not checked against the DNA. The CDR3 is made up of 23 amino acids. Germline V gene lookup returns CDR1 TSWWSYY and CDR2 QGS. The CDR3 sequence: CALGDLLPTIPYWGITPTAQLFF. As DNA, the CDR3 is TGTGCTCTTGGGGACCTCCTTCCTACGATTCCGTACTGGGGGATAACTCCAACAGCACAGCTCTTCTTT.

This clone was observed a handful of times. TCRdb lists the protein of a much larger clone for this DNA, which differs at residue 3, so this is likely a read error; the protein given here is translated from the DNA itself. The rearrangement joins TRDV2 to TRDJ1; 11 bases fit TRDD3. TCRdb supplies no J gene; here it was assigned by aligning the nucleotide sequence to germline. CDR3 length: 26 residues. The germline CDR1 and CDR2 sequences are GEAIGNYY and EKD. The CDR3 nucleotides read TGTGCCTGGGACACCGTAAGGCCTCCTACTGGGCTTGGGGGATACGCGGTGGGTCAGTACACCGATAAACTCATCTTT. Translated, it gives CAWDTVRPPTGLGGYAVGQYTDKLIF.

This clone was seen ten or more times. This likely came from a read error, as a far larger clone is one base away. The sample holds other DNA sequences that translate to the same CDR3. This chain joins TRDV1 and TRDJ1; TRDD3 aligns across 8 bases. The CDR3 totals 23 residues. V was clipped by 3 bases and J by 0 bases; unmatched bases: 27. Germline CDR1 reads TSWWSYY; CDR2 reads QGS. The CDR3 protein is CALGDPLGPTKSTGGLNTDKLIF. In DNA form, the CDR3 reads TGTGCTCTTGGGGATCCGTTGGGTCCTACAAAATCTACTGGGGGGCTAAACACCGATAAACTCATCTTT.

This clone rates as medium-sized (0.01 to 0.1%). The J gene is TRDJ1, the V gene TRDV2, with 9 bases identical to TRDD3. The V segment lost 0 bases and the J segment 7 bases; nucleotides outside the gene matches: 20. Germline lookup yields CDR1 GEAIGNYY and CDR2 EKD. CDR3 size: 19 residues. The CDR3 spells CACDTVVPTYDGDTTKLIF. In nucleotides, the CDR3 is TGTGCCTGTGACACCGTAGTCCCGACGTATGACGGGGATACGACTAAACTCATCTTT.

A few counts support this clone. A far more abundant clone sits one base away, making this likely a read error. This sample also contains other DNA sequences that code for the same CDR3. V gene assignment gives TRDV2, but the J gene was left uncalled; TRDD3, the table's D call, was not compared with the DNA. This CDR3 comprises 21 residues. Germline CDR1 and CDR2: GEAIGNYY and EKD. The CDR3 loop is CACDTPLRNTGGYGNTDKLIF. The CDR3 nucleotides read TGTGCCTGTGACACCCCCCTACGAAATACTGGGGGATACGGGAACACCGATAAACTCATCTTC.

This clone was counted a few times. This DNA's translation differs at residue 9 from TCRdb's protein, which comes from a much larger clone; a read error is likely, and the protein shown is translated from the DNA. This sequence joins TRDV2 and TRDJ1, with 9 bases aligning to TRDD3. Germline trimming cut 2 bases from V and 1 base from J; bases unmatched to any gene: 31. The CDR3 has 24 residues. The germline V gene has CDR1 GEAIGNYY and CDR2 EKD. The CDR3 region is CACDSMDLPGDTGKRPEGTDKLIF. CDR3 coding DNA: TGTGCCTGTGACAGCATGGACTTACCGGGGGATACTGGAAAAAGACCGGAGGGCACCGATAAACTCATCTTT.

This clone was detected only a few times. The protein given by TCRdb reflects a much larger clone and differs at residue 4 from this DNA's translation, likely from a read error; the protein shown is the DNA's translation. V and J are TRDV2 and TRDJ1; 8 bases are shared with TRDD3. From germline, CDR1 is GEAIGNYY and CDR2 EKD. V was clipped by 6 bases and J by 0 bases; unmatched bases: 8. The CDR3 has 15 amino acids. CDR3 residues: CACKHWGLYTDKLIF. The DNA of the CDR3 is TGTGCCTGTAAGCACTGGGGGCTGTACACCGATAAACTCATCTTT.

This clone was picked up many times. This DNA's translation and the protein TCRdb lists, from a much larger clone, do not match at residue 13, likely due to a read error; the protein shown is translated from the DNA. V and J are TRDV1 and TRDJ1; the match to TRDD3 covers 9 bases. Germline assignment: CDR1 TSWWSYY and CDR2 QGS. With 2 bases clipped from V and 8 bases from J, the junction kept 15 bases outside the gene matches. The CDR3 is made up of 17 amino acids. CDR3 amino acids: CALGEIPSFTGGTKLIF. The CDR3, as DNA: TGTGCTCTTGGGGAAATCCCTTCCTTTACTGGGGGAACCAAACTCATCTTT.